These T cell receptor beta chains were read from a single sample in a study of T cell responses to AZD1222 COVID-19 vaccine. TCRdb's copy holds only in-frame clones and misses some; the assay was immunoSEQ multiplex PCR. In the table there are roughly 150,000 clones, 88% of which are singletons. The starting material was peripheral blood, obtained on day 0 of AZD1222 vaccination. All receptors derive from an adult in good health. CDR3s include the opening cysteine and the closing phenylalanine or tryptophan. The D gene is left open where the match is weak.

V,J,D,CDR3
TRBV3-1/TRBV3-2,TRBJ1-1,TRBD1,CASSQSFTGDTEAFF
TRBV4-3,TRBJ1-6,.,CASSQEPNNSPLHF
TRBV4-3,TRBJ1-6,.,CASSQQSPRASPLHF
TRBV5-6,TRBJ2-3,.,CASSLRTTDTQYF
TRBV5-5,TRBJ1-1,TRBD1,CASSLDRGTEAFF
TRBV6-6,TRBJ2-7,.,CASSYARLVGEQYF
TRBV7-8,TRBJ2-5,.,CASLNRELKGRETQYF
TRBV19,TRBJ1-5,.,CASSIAGSRNQPQHF
TRBV3-1/TRBV3-2,TRBJ2-7,.,CASSLPGRSREQYF
TRBV19,TRBJ1-1,.,CASNQGGMNTEAFF
TRBV4-3,TRBJ2-1,TRBD2,CASSQLASGSYNEQFF
TRBV7-9,TRBJ1-6,.,CASSLTGTPNSPLHF
TRBV11-2,TRBJ2-7,TRBD2,CASSVSTSGSAYEQYF
TRBV4-3,TRBJ1-1,.,CASSQDTRGSGTEAFF
TRBV24-1,TRBJ2-3,.,CATSDSGDGTDTQYF
TRBV27,TRBJ1-2,.,CASSLSETYGYTF
TRBV5-5,TRBJ2-1,.,CASSPRGAQHPSNEQFF
TRBV7-8,TRBJ1-2,.,CASSLSVNYGYTF
TRBV6-2/TRBV6-3,TRBJ1-2,.,CASSWSVTVYGYTF
TRBV20-1,TRBJ2-7,.,CSGGILGEQYF
TRBV28,TRBJ1-5,.,CASTGYGNQPQHF
TRBV5-4,TRBJ2-7,TRBD2,CASSGPGLAGESGAEQYF
TRBV19,TRBJ1-4,TRBD1,CASSIRQGAANEKLFF
TRBV5-4,TRBJ1-2,.,CASSLRGNYGYTF
TRBV28,TRBJ1-1,.,CASSVGGAEAFF
TRBV7-2,TRBJ2-7,TRBD1,CASSLVGTVGSYEQYF
TRBV5-1,TRBJ2-1,TRBD2,CASSPTGGIGYEQFF
TRBV6-2/TRBV6-3,TRBJ2-1,TRBD2,CASSYPEGLAGGHEQFF
TRBV12-3/TRBV12-4,TRBJ1-1,.,CASRFLDTEAFF
TRBV2,TRBJ2-1,.,CASSEGRVSYNEQFF
TRBV2,TRBJ1-1,.,CASSVKSLEAFF
TRBV5-1,TRBJ1-5,.,CASRGDSNQPQHF
TRBV6-5,TRBJ1-6,TRBD1,CASSDRGISPLHF
TRBV10-3,TRBJ1-2,.,CAAWDGIFSNYGYTF
TRBV7-8,TRBJ2-1,.,CASSHLPGAGEQFF
TRBV7-9,TRBJ2-7,.,CASTTSSGYEQYF
TRBV6-1,TRBJ2-2,.,CASSESTDPFYANTGELFF
TRBV6-5,TRBJ2-7,TRBD2,CASRAGLAGAQQYF
TRBV7-8,TRBJ2-4,.,CASSLSTTGAKNIQYF
TRBV27,TRBJ1-2,TRBD1,CASSFAGTAEFYGYTF
TRBV4-3,TRBJ2-4,TRBD2,CASSQDRASGAKNIQYF
TRBV3-1/TRBV3-2,TRBJ2-7,.,CASTSEPGSSSEQYF
TRBV27,TRBJ2-3,TRBD2,CASSPGDYTDTQYF
TRBV29-1,TRBJ2-7,TRBD1,CSAGQGPLEQYF
TRBV24-1,TRBJ2-7,TRBD1,CATSDPGQGTYEQYF
TRBV6-5,TRBJ1-1,TRBD1,CASRGRTGVNTEAFF
TRBV2,TRBJ2-1,TRBD2,CASRPAGDNEQFF
TRBV18,TRBJ2-3,.,CASSPIGQPTDTQYF
TRBV20-1,TRBJ2-3,.,CSGLVVNTQYF
TRBV25-1,TRBJ1-6,.,CASSDPTRALHF
TRBV27,TRBJ1-1,TRBD1,CASRGPGGLNTEAFF
TRBV4-3,TRBJ1-1,TRBD1,CASSPFMDRAYTEAFF
TRBV11-3,TRBJ2-3,TRBD2,CASSFGRTSSNTDTQYF
TRBV7-2,TRBJ2-7,.,CASSLATPHGRGGMGEQYF
TRBV13,TRBJ2-7,.,CASSLSLRYGEQYF